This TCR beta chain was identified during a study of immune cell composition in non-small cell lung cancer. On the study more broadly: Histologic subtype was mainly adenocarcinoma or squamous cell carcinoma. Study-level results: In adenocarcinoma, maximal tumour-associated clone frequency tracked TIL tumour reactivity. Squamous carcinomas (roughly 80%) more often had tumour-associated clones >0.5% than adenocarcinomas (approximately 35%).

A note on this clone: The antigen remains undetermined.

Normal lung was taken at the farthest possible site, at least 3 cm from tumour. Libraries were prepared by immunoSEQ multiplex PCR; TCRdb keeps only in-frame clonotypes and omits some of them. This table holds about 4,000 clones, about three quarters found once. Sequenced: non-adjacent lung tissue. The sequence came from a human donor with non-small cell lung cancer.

Here the CDR3 reads CASSPSGVGANEKLFF. CDR3 in DNA: TGTGCCAGCAGCCCCTCGGGAGTGGGGGCTAATGAAAAACTGTTTTTT. The V gene is TRBV7-9, the J gene TRBJ1-4; maybe TRBD1 (5 bases). Trimming took off 5 bases at V and 3 bases at J, with 16 bases between the two ends. There are 16 residues in the CDR3. The germline V gene has CDR1 SEHNR and CDR2 FQNEAQ (reference sequence). The full variable domain, completed using reference TRBV7-9 and TRBJ1-4, is DTGVSQNPRHKITKRGQNVTFRCDPISEHNRLYWYRQTLGQGPEFLTYFQNEAQLEKSRLLSDRFSAERPKGSFSTLEIQRTEQGDSAMYLCASSPSGVGANEKLFFGSGTQLSVL.